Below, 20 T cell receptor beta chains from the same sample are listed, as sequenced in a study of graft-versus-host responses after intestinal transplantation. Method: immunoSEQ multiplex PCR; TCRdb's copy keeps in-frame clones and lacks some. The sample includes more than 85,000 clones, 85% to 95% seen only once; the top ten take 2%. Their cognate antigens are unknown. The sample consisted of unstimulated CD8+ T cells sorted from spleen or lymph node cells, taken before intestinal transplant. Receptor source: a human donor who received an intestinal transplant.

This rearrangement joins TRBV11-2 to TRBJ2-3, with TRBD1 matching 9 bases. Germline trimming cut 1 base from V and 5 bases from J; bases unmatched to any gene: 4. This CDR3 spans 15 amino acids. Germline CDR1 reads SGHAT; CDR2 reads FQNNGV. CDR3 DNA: TGTGCCAGCAGCTTAGGGGACAGGGCCGAAGATACGCAGTATTTT. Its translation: CASSLGDRAEDTQYF.

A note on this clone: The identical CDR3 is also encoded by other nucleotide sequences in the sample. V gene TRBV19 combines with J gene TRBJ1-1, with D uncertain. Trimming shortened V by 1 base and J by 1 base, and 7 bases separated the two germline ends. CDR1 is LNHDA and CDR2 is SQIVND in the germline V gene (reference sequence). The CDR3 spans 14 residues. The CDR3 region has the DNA TGTGCCAGTAGTATAGCCCCGGGGAACACTGAAGCTTTCTTT. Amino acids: CASSIAPGNTEAFF.

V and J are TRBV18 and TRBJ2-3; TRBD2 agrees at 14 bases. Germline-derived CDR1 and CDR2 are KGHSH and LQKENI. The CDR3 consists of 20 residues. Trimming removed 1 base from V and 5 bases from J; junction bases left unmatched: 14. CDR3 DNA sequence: TGTGCCAGCTCACCACTGGGGACTAGCGGGGGTCTTTCATCAGGAGATACGCAGTATTTT. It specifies CASSPLGTSGGLSSGDTQYF.

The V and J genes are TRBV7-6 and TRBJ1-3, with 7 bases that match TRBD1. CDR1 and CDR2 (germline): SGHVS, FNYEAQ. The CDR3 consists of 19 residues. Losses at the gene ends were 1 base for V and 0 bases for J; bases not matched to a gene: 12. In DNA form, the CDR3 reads TGTGCCAGCAGCTTAGTACCCCCGGACAGGTCCTTCTCTGGAAACACCATATATTTT. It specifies CASSLVPPDRSFSGNTIYF.

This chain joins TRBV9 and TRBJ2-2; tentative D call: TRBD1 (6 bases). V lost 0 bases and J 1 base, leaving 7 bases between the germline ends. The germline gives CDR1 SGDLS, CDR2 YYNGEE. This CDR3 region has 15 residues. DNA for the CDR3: TGTGCCAGCAGCGTAGAACAGGGGAACACCGGGGAGCTGTTTTTT. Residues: CASSVEQGNTGELFF.

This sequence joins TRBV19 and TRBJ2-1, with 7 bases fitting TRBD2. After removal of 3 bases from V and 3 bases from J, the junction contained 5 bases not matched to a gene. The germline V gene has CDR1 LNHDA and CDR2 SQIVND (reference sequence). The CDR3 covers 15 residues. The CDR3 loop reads CASSITGGNYNEQFF. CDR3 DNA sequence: TGTGCCAGTAGTATTACGGGGGGAAACTACAATGAGCAGTTCTTC. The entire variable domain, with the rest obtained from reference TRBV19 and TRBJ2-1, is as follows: DGGITQSPKYLFRKEGQNVTLSCEQNLNHDAMYWYRQDPGQGLRLIYYSQIVNDFQKGDIAEGYSVSREKKESFPLTVTSAQKNPTAFYLCASSITGGNYNEQFFGPGTRLTVL.

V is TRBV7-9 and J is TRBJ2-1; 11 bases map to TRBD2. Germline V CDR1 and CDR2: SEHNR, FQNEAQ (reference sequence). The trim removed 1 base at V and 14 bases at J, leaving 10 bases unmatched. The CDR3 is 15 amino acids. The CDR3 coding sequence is TGTGCCAGCAGCTTAGGGGGACTAGCGGAGAGCAACAAGTTCTTC. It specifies CASSLGGLAESNKFF. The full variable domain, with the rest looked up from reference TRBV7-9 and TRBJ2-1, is DTGVSQNPRHKITKRGQNVTFRCDPISEHNRLYWYRQTLGQGPEFLTYFQNEAQLEKSRLLSDRFSAERPKGSFSTLEIQRTEQGDSAMYLCASSLGGLAESNKFFGPGTRLTVL.

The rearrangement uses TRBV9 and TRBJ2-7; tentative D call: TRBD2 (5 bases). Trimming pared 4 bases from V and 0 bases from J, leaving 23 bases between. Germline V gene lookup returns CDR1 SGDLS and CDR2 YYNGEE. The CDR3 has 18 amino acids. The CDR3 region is CASSPLFCRTHNSYEQYF. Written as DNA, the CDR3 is TGTGCCAGCAGCCCCCTATTCTGTAGGACTCACAACTCCTACGAGCAGTACTTC.

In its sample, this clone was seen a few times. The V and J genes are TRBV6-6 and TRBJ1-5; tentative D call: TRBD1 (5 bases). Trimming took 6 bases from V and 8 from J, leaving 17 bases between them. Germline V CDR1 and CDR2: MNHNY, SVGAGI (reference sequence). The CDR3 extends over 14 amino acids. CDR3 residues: CASREGRASEPQHF. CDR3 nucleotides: TGTGCCAGCAGGGAGGGACGAGCGTCGGAGCCCCAGCATTTT.

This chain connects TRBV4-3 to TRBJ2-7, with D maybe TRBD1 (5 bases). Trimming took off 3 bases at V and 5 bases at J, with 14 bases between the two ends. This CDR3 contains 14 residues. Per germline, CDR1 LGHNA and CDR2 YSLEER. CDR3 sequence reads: CASSHQGVSDEQYF. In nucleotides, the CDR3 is TGCGCCAGCAGCCACCAAGGGGTGTCGGACGAGCAGTACTTC.

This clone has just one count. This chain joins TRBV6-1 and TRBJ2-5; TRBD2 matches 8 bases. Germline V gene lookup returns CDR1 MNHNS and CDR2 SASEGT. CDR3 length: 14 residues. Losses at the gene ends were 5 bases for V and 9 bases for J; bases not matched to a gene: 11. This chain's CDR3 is CASSLEGLGTAQYF. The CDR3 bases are TGTGCCAGCAGTTTAGAGGGACTAGGTACGGCCCAGTACTTC.

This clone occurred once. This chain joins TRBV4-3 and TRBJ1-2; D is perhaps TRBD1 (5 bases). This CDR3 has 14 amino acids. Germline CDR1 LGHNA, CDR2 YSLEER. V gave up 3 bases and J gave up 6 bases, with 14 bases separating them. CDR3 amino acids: CASSQSTAIDGYTF. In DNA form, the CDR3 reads TGCGCCAGCAGCCAGTCGACAGCCATCGATGGCTACACCTTC.

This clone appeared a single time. CDR3 loop: CASSLGAGLSPLHF. The CDR3 DNA reads as TGTGCCAGCAGCTTGGGGGCGGGGTTGTCACCCCTCCACTTT. The chain joins TRBV5-4 to TRBJ1-6; D ambiguous. Germline V gene data show CDR1 as SGHNT and CDR2 as YYREEE (reference sequence). The CDR3 has 14 residues. V was shortened by 0 bases and J by 10 bases, with 11 bases between the two germline ends.

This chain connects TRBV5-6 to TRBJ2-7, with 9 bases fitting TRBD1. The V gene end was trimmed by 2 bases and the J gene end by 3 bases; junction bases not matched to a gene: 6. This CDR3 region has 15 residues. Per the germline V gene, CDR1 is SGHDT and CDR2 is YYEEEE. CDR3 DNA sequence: TGTGCCAGCAGCTTCGGGACAGGGACCTTCTACGAGCAGTACTTC. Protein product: CASSFGTGTFYEQYF.

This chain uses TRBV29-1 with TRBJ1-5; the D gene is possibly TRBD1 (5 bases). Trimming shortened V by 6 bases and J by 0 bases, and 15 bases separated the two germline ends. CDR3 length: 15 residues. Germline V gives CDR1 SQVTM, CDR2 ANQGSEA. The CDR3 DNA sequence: TGCAGCGTCGCCGACAGCAAGTATAGCAATCAGCCCCAGCATTTT. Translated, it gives CSVADSKYSNQPQHF.

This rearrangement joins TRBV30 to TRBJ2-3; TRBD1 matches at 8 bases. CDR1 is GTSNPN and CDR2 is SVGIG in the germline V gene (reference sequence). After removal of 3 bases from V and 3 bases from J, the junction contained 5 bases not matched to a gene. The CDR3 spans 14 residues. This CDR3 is CAWSQGAGTDTQYF. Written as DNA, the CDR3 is TGTGCCTGGAGCCAGGGGGCTGGTACAGATACGCAGTATTTT. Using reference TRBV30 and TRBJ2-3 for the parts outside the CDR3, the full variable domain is SQTIHQWPATLVQPVGSPLSLECTVEGTSNPNLYWYRQAAGRGLQLLFYSVGIGQISSEVPQNLSASRPQDRQFILSSKKLLLSDSGFYLCAWSQGAGTDTQYFGPGTRLTVL.

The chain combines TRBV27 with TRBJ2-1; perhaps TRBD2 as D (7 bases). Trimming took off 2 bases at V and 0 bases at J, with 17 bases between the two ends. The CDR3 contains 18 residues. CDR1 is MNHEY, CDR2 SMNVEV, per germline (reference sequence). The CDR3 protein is CASSLRGALQTSYNEQFF. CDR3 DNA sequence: TGTGCCAGCAGTTTACGGGGGGCCCTACAAACCTCCTACAATGAGCAGTTCTTC.

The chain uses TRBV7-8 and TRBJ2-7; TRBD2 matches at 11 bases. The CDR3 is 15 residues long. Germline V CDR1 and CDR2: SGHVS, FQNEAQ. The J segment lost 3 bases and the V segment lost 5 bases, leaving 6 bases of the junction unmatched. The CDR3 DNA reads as TGTGCCAGCAGCCCCTTTAGCGGGGGGGACTACGAGCAGTACTTC. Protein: CASSPFSGGDYEQYF.

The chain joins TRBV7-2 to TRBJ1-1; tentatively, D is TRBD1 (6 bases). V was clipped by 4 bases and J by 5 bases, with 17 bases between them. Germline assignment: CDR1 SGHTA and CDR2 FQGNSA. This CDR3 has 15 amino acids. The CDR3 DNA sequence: TGTGCCAGCAGCTCGTTGGCAGGGGTAGGGACTGAAGCTTTCTTT. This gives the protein CASSSLAGVGTEAFF. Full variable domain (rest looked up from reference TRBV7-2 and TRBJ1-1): GAGVSQSPSNKVTEKGKDVELRCDPISGHTALYWYRQSLGQGLEFLIYFQGNSAPDKSGLPSDRFSAERTGGSVSTLTIQRTQQEDSAVYLCASSSLAGVGTEAFFGQGTRLTVV.

The CDR3, as DNA: TGCGCCAGCAGCCAAGCAGGGGGACGGGGACAGCCCCAGCATTTT. This translates into CASSQAGGRGQPQHF. The rearrangement uses TRBV4-1 and TRBJ1-5, with TRBD1 identical over 7 bases. Germline loops: CDR1 MGHRA, CDR2 YSYEKL. The V segment lost 1 base and the J segment 7 bases; nucleotides outside the gene matches: 7. There are 15 residues in the CDR3.